This TCR beta chain was obtained from a study of read filtering for tumor transcriptome and immune sequencing. Study context: Roughly 8 patients were R-ISS I, about 16 were R-ISS II, about seven were R-ISS III.

This library used approximately 0.4 ug RNA and molecular barcoded adaptors spanning alpha/delta and beta/gamma chains. TCRdb re-called the reads through MiXCR, storing one row per CDR3 protein. The data contain 100,000 to 150,000 distinct CDR3 sequences, about 13% of them singletons. Bone marrow was sampled from every patient at the time of active disease. CDR3 length: 15 amino acids. CDR1 and CDR2 from the germline V gene are MNHEY and SVGEGT. The junction had 5 bases not matched to a gene; V was cut back by 5 bases and J by 4 bases. Overall study findings and caveats: The sorted CD138-negative fraction was a mixed bone marrow immune population, not purified T cells. Correlation between methods rose after single-read clonotypes were removed.

This clonotype occurred many times. Its matching antigen is unknown. V usage is TRBV6-2 or TRBV6-3 and J usage is TRBJ2-6; 7 bases match TRBD2. The clonotype comes from a donor at least 40 years old with multiple myeloma. Sample: a population of CD138-negative cells sorted from bone marrow. The CDR3 is CASSPGGGGANVLTF. The CDR3 DNA sequence: TGTGCCAGCAGTCCGGGAGGTGGAGGGGCCAACGTCCTGACTTTC.